This note documents a single T cell receptor (beta chain) sequence. The CDR3 has 12 amino acids. Germline V gives CDR1 MNHEY, CDR2 SVGAGI. With 0 bases removed from V and 10 bases from J, the gap between germline ends came to 10 bases. The data were obtained in a study of blood T cell repertoires in COVID-19. Background on the study: T cells, B-cell-depleted T cells, or PBMCs provided the cDNA or gDNA that served as material.

Methods used by the authors: Reference gene primers were amplified, and this amplification served to estimate nucleated cell counts. The repertoire was sequenced with immunoSEQ multiplex PCR; TCRdb's copy has only in-frame clones and lacks some. The V and J calls and clone size were taken over from that table, and D and trimming were inferred from the DNA. This repertoire shows some 270,000 clones, approximately 85% found once; its top ten account for about 11%. The gene calls are TRBV6-5 and TRBJ2-7; perhaps TRBD2 as D (5 bases). The receptor comes from a woman aged 70 to 79 with acute or convalescent COVID-19. Input material: peripheral blood. The CDR3 sequence is CASSYSSGKQYF. The CDR3 DNA is TGTGCCAGCAGTTACTCGTCGGGGAAACAGTACTTC.